This T cell receptor (beta chain) was recovered during a study of T cell repertoires in cytomegalovirus infection. On the study more broadly: HLA-C-restricted CMV epitopes, recently identified, and well-studied HLA-B-restricted ones were used by the study.

Each CDR3 protein gets one entry after TCRdb re-called the reads with MiXCR. The table lists some 920,000 distinct CDR3 sequences, around 30% of them singletons. This clonotype was counted a few times. Antigen unknown. Looked up from germline, CDR1 is MDHEN and CDR2 is SYDVKM. Trimming removed 4 bases from V and 4 bases from J, with 14 bases in between. This CDR3 contains 15 residues. Whole-study findings and limits: Ex vivo, HLA-C-restricted CMV-specific TCR beta clonotypes prevailed over the rest of the response.

This clonotype originated in a human donor in good health (CMV status not recorded). Some clones in this sample may be carry-over from other donors' samples. The sample was cultured CD8+ T cells from PBMCs, taken from culture after CMV antigen stimulation. J is TRBJ2-1 and V is TRBV28; possibly TRBD1 or TRBD2 for D (5 bases each). The CDR3 DNA is TGTGCCAGCAGTTCAGGGACCTCTAGATACAATGAGCAGTTCTTC. This encodes CASSSGTSRYNEQFF.